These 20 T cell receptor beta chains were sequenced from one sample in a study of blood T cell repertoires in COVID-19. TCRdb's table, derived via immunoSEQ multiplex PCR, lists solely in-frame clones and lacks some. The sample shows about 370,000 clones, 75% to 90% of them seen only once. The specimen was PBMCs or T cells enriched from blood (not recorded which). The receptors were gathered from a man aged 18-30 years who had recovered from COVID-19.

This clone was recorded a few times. This CDR3 is CSVEGGGTSSDYEQYF. The CDR3, as DNA: TGCAGCGTTGAGGGGGGTGGGACTAGCTCTGACTACGAGCAGTACTTC. The chain carries TRBV29-1 and TRBJ2-7; the match to TRBD2 covers 9 bases. Germline CDR1 reads SQVTM; CDR2 reads ANQGSEA. This CDR3 is 16 amino acids long. J was trimmed by 3 bases and V by 3 bases; bases with no gene match: 12.

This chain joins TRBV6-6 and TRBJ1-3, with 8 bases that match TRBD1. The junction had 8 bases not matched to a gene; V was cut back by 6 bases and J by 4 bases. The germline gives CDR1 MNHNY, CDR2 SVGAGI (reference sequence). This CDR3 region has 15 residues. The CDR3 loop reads CASSTGGSGGNTIYF. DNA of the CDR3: TGTGCCAGCAGCACAGGGGGATCGGGAGGAAACACCATATATTTT.

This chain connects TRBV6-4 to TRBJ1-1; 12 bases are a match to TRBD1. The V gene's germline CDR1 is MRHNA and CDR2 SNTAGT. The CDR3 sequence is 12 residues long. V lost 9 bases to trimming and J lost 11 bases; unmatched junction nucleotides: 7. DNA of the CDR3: TGTGCCAGGGAGGGGACAGGGGGCTGGGCTTTCTTT. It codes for CAREGTGGWAFF.

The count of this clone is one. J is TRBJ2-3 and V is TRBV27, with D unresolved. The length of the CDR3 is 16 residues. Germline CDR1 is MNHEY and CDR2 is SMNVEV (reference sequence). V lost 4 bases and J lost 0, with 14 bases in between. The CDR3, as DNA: TGTGCCAGCAGTTCAGAGACACTTTCTAGCACAGATACGCAGTATTTT. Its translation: CASSSETLSSTDTQYF.

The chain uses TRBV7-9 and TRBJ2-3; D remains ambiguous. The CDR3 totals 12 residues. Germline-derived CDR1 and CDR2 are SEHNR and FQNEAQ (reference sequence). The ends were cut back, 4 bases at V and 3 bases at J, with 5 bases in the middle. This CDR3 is CASSSATDTQYF. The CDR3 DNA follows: TGTGCCAGCAGCTCTGCGACAGATACGCAGTATTTT.

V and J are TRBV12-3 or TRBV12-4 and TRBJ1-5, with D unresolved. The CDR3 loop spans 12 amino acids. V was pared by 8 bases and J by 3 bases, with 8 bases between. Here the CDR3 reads CASGENNQPQHF. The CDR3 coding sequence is TGTGCCAGCGGGGAGAACAATCAGCCCCAGCATTTT.

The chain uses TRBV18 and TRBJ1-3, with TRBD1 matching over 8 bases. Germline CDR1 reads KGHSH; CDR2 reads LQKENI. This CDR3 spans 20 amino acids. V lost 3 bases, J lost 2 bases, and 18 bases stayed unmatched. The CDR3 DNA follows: TGTGCCAGCTCACCGAGGCCTTTGGAGACAGACAGGGGAGCTGGAAACACCATATATTTT. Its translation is CASSPRPLETDRGAGNTIYF.

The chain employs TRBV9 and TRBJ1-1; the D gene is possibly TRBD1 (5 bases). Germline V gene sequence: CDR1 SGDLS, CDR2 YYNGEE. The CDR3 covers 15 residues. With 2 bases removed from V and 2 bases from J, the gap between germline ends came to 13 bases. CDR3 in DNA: TGTGCCAGCAGCGTGACCCAGGGAATAAACACTGAAGCTTTCTTT. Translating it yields CASSVTQGINTEAFF.

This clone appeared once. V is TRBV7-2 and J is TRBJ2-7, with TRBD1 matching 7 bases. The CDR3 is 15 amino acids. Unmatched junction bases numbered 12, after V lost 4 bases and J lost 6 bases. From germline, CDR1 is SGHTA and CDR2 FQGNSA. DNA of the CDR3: TGTGCCAGCAGCTCCGAGACAGGGATAATGGGCGAGCAGTACTTC. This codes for CASSSETGIMGEQYF.

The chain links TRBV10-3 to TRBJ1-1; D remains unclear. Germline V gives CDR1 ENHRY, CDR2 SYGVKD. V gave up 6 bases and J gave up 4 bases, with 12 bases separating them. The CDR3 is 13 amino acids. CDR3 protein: CAIRTTEGTEAFF. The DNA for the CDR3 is TGTGCCATCAGGACCACGGAGGGCACTGAAGCTTTCTTT.

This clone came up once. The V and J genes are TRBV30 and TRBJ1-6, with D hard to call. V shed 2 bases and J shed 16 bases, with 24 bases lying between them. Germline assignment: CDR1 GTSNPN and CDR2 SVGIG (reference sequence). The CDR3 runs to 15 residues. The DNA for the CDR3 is TGTGCCTGGAGTTATGGAGGAATAGTCGGACGGGCGCTCCACTTT. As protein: CAWSYGGIVGRALHF.

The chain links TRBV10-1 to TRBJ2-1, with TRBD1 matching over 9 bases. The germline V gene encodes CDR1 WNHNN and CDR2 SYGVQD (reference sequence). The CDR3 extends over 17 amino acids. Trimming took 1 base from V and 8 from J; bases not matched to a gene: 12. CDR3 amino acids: CASSELSGTGFLDEQFF. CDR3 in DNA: TGCGCCAGCAGTGAGTTGTCCGGGACAGGGTTTCTCGATGAGCAGTTCTTC.

The CDR3 here is CASSETGTSYYGYTF. CDR3 bases: TGTGCCAGCAGTGAAACAGGGACAAGCTACTATGGCTACACCTTC. This sequence joins TRBV6-1 and TRBJ1-2, with D possibly matching TRBD1 (6 bases). The germline gives CDR1 MNHNS, CDR2 SASEGT. The ends were cut back, 2 bases at V and 3 bases at J, with 13 bases in the middle. The CDR3 sequence is 15 residues long.

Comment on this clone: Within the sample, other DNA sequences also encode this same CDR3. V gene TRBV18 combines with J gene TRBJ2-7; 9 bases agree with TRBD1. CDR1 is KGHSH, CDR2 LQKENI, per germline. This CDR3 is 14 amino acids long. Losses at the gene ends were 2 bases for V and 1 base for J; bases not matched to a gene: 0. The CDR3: CASSPGTGSYEQYF. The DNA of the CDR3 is TGTGCCAGCTCACCAGGGACAGGGTCCTACGAGCAGTACTTC.

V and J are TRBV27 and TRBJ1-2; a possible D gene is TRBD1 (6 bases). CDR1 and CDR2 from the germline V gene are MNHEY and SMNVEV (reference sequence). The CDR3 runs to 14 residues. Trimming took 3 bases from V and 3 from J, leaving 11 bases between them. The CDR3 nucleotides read TGTGCCAGCAGTTTTGGTGCAGGGGACTATGGCTACACCTTC. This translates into CASSFGAGDYGYTF.

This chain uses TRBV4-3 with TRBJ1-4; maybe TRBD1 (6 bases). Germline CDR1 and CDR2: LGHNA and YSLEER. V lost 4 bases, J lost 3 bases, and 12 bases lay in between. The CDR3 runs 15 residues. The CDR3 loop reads CASSPRTESNEKLFF. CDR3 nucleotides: TGCGCCAGCAGCCCCCGGACAGAATCTAATGAAAAACTGTTTTTT.

The CDR3 sequence is CASSQEGGREANEQFF. Written as DNA, the CDR3 is TGCGCCAGCAGCCAAGAGGGCGGGAGAGAGGCCAATGAGCAGTTCTTC. The V call is TRBV4-3, the J call TRBJ2-1, with TRBD2 matching 7 bases. This CDR3 has 16 residues. The V and J ends lost 0 bases and 6 bases, in that order; junction bases with no gene match: 8. Looked up from germline, CDR1 is LGHNA and CDR2 is YSLEER.

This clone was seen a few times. This CDR3 is CASSLWTSGGYTGELFF. As DNA, the CDR3 is TGCGCCAGCAGCCTATGGACTAGCGGGGGATACACCGGGGAGCTGTTTTTT. The chain employs TRBV4-1 and TRBJ2-2, with 13 positions matching TRBD2. V lost 4 bases to trimming and J lost 3 bases; unmatched junction nucleotides: 5. Germline V gene data show CDR1 as MGHRA and CDR2 as YSYEKL. The CDR3 contains 17 residues.

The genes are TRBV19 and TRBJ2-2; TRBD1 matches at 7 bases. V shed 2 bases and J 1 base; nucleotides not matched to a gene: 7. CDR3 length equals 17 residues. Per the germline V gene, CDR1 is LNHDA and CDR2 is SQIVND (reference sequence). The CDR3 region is CASSIWGQLGNTGELFF. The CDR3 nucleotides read TGTGCCAGTAGTATATGGGGACAGTTGGGGAACACCGGGGAGCTGTTTTTT.

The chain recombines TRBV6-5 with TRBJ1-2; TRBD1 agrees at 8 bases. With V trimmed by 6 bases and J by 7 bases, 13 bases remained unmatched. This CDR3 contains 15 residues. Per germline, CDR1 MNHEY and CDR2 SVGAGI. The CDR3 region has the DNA TGTGCCAGCAGGCGACCGACAGGGGACCTTTCTGGCTACACCTTC. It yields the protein CASRRPTGDLSGYTF.